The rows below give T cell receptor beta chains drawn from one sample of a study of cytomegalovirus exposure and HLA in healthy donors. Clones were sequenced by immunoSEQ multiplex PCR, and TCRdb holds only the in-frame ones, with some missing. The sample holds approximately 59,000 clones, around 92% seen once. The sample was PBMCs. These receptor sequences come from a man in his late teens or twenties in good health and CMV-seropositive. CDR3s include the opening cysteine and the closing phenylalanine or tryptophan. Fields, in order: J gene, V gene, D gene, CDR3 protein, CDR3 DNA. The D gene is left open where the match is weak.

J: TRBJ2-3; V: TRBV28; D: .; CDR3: CASSYYTRADTQYF; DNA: TGTGCCAGCAGCTATTACACCAGGGCAGATACGCAGTATTTT
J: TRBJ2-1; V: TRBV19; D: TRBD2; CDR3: CASAGLADYNEQFF; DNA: TGTGCCAGTGCCGGACTAGCGGATTACAATGAGCAGTTCTTC
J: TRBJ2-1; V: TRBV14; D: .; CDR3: CASSQVTRDEQFF; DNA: TGTGCCAGCAGCCAAGTTACGCGGGATGAGCAGTTCTTC
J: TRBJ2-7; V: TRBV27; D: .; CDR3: CASSLEGRGEQYF; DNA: TGTGCCAGCAGTTTAGAGGGCCGAGGGGAGCAGTACTTC
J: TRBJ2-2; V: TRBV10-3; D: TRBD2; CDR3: CAISPGTSERANTGELFF; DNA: TGTGCCATCAGCCCCGGGACTAGCGAACGAGCGAACACCGGGGAGCTGTTTTTT
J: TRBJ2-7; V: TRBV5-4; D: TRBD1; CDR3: CASSSGTASSYEQYF; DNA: TGTGCCAGCAGCTCCGGGACAGCGAGCTCCTACGAGCAGTACTTC
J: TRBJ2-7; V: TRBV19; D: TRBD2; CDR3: CASSLTSGMGEQYF; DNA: TGTGCCAGTAGTTTAACTAGCGGGATGGGAGAGCAGTACTTC
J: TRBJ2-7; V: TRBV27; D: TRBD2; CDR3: CASSLAGGPPSYEQYF; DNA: TGTGCCAGCAGTTTGGCGGGGGGCCCTCCTTCCTACGAGCAGTACTTC
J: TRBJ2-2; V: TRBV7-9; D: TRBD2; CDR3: CASSPTSGPNTGELFF; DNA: TGTGCCAGCAGCCCAACTAGCGGGCCGAACACCGGGGAGCTGTTTTTT
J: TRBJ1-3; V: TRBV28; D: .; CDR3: CASSFARNTIYF; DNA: TGTGCCAGCAGTTTTGCGAGAAACACCATATATTTT
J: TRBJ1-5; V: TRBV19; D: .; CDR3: CASSILGQGTQPQHF; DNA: TGTGCCAGTAGTATTCTTGGGCAGGGGACTCAGCCCCAGCATTTT
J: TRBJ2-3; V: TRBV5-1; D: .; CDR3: CASSLVGLAPSTDTQYF; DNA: TGCGCCAGCAGCTTGGTAGGGCTAGCTCCTAGCACAGATACGCAGTATTTT
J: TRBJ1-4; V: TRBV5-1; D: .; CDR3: CASSSGETNEKLFF; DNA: TGCGCCAGCAGCTCCGGTGAGACTAATGAAAAACTGTTTTTT
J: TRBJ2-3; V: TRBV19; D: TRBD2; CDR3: CASSSRLAGERDTQYF; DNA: TGTGCCAGTAGTAGTAGACTAGCGGGAGAACGTGATACGCAGTATTTT
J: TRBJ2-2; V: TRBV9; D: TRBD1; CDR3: CASSFTGQGPGELFF; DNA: TGTGCCAGCAGCTTTACAGGACAGGGGCCCGGGGAGCTGTTTTTT
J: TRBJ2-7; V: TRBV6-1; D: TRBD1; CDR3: CASSLQGVPPYEQYF; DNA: TGTGCCAGCAGTTTACAGGGGGTCCCGCCCTACGAGCAGTACTTC
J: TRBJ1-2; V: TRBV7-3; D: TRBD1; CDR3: CASSYTPGGAYGYTF; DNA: TGTGCCAGCAGCTACACCCCAGGGGGTGCCTATGGCTACACCTTC
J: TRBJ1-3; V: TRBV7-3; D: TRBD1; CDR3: CASSSPDRTGPWISGNTIYF; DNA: TGTGCCAGCAGCTCCCCCGACCGGACAGGGCCGTGGATCTCTGGAAACACCATATATTTT
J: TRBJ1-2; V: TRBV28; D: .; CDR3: CASSLWGTQNGYTF; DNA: TGTGCCAGCAGTTTATGGGGGACACAAAATGGCTACACCTTC
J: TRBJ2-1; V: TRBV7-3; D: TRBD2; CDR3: CASSSGLVNEQFF; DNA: TGTGCCAGCAGCTCGGGACTAGTTAATGAGCAGTTCTTC